A selection of T cell receptor beta chains follows, all from one sample in a study of CD8 T cells in cerebrospinal fluid in Alzheimer's disease. From its re-call of the 10x single-cell sequencing reads, TCRdb lists each CDR3 protein once, without DNA. The table lists over a thousand distinct CDR3 sequences. Sequencing input: cerebrospinal fluid. The receptors shown here come from a human donor in good health. CDR3s include the opening cysteine and the closing phenylalanine or tryptophan. Only part of the rows carry a size: once, few, many, or a class if the clone is expanded.

J	V	size	CDR3
TRBJ2-1	TRBV28	medium-sized	CASGLTVAYNEQFF
TRBJ2-7	TRBV12-3/TRBV12-4	-	CASSLQQGYEQYF
TRBJ2-7	TRBV19	medium-sized	CASSMRDLYEQYF
TRBJ2-5	TRBV20-1	medium-sized	CSGRGQETQYF
TRBJ2-1	TRBV2	medium-sized	CASSGDRGDEQFF
TRBJ2-2	TRBV7-9	medium-sized	CASSLGSGELFF
TRBJ2-2	TRBV11-3	large	CASSAQELAGHHGELFF
TRBJ2-1	TRBV5-1	-	CASSFGLAGGPDEQFF
TRBJ1-5	TRBV19	-	CASSVDWGQPQHF
TRBJ2-5	TRBV2	medium-sized	CASSGTGGWETQYF
TRBJ2-7	TRBV10-3	large	CAISESAYEQYF
TRBJ2-7	TRBV7-2	medium-sized	CASSLVGRDYEQYF
TRBJ1-4	TRBV6-2/TRBV6-3	medium-sized	CASSYSSGGDPNEKLFF
TRBJ2-7	TRBV6-2/TRBV6-3	medium-sized	CASSYSTRTGPSYEQYF
TRBJ1-2	TRBV18	-	CASSPTQGVNYGYTF
TRBJ2-1	TRBV6-2/TRBV6-3	large	CASSVGGEQFF
TRBJ1-4	TRBV2	medium-sized	CASRDQEANEKLFF
TRBJ1-1	TRBV5-8	medium-sized	CASSFYLRDEAFF
TRBJ1-4	TRBV5-5	large	CASSQVPTLNEKLFF
TRBJ1-5	TRBV28	large	CASSLGEGGLWPQHF
TRBJ2-1	TRBV9	medium-sized	CASSALAGGYNEQFF
TRBJ1-4	TRBV5-1	medium-sized	CASSLVAGSNEKLFF
TRBJ2-1	TRBV9	medium-sized	CASSISGTEYNEQFF
TRBJ1-4	TRBV5-1	medium-sized	CASSSGQGGEKLFF
TRBJ1-1	TRBV4-2	medium-sized	CASRQEGGREAFF
TRBJ1-2	TRBV4-3	medium-sized	CASSQDRRRTGNFYGYTF
TRBJ1-4	TRBV27	medium-sized	CASRTGTGVEKLFF
TRBJ2-3	TRBV25-1	medium-sized	CASSAAGATDTQYF
TRBJ1-1	TRBV5-4	medium-sized	CASSLVGAPGEAFF
TRBJ1-2	TRBV4-1	large	CASRRTGDYGYTF
TRBJ1-2	TRBV4-3	medium-sized	CASSQDRVGGGYTF
TRBJ2-2	TRBV4-3	medium-sized	CASSQEVGTGGTGELFF
TRBJ2-4	TRBV20-1	medium-sized	CSARDLQRGTENIQYF
TRBJ2-7	TRBV6-2/TRBV6-3	medium-sized	CASSVPDRVSYEQYF
TRBJ1-2	TRBV4-3	large	CASSPGEGATYGYTF